A selection of T cell receptor beta chains follows, all from one sample in a study of blood T cell repertoires in COVID-19. This table comes from immunoSEQ multiplex PCR, and its TCRdb copy is limited to in-frame clones, with some not included. The profile covers around 160,000 clones, with around four fifths appearing a single time and roughly 19% taken by the ten largest. Sequencing used peripheral blood. The receptors come from a woman of 80 years or more with acute or convalescent COVID-19. Each CDR3 is given with its conserved first and last residue. The order of the fields is V gene, D gene, J gene, clone size, CDR3 length, CDR3 protein, CDR3 DNA. D genes are given only for firm matches. The size field is filled for only some rows; it gives once, few, many or a size class.

TRBV2	-	TRBJ2-3	-	11	CASSEGRPGDF	TGTGCCAGCAGTGAAGGCCGACCCGGGGATTTT
TRBV10-3	-	TRBJ2-7	once	14	CATRIRDFAHEQYF	TGTGCCACCAGAATCCGGGACTTCGCACACGAGCAGTACTTC
TRBV6-5	TRBD1	TRBJ2-7	-	14	CASSTGTGYYEQYF	TGTGCCAGCAGTACCGGGACAGGATACTACGAGCAGTACTTC
TRBV10-3	-	TRBJ1-5	-	16	CAISDAETGVNQPQHF	TGTGCCATCAGTGATGCGGAGACAGGCGTTAATCAGCCCCAGCATTTT
TRBV19	-	TRBJ1-1	-	14	CASSIQGSHTEAFF	TGTGCCAGTAGTATACAGGGCAGCCACACTGAAGCTTTCTTT
TRBV3-1/TRBV3-2	TRBD2	TRBJ2-1	-	16	CASSPKSSGRRNEQFF	TGTGCCAGCAGCCCCAAATCTAGCGGGAGAAGGAATGAGCAGTTCTTC
TRBV19	-	TRBJ2-3	-	13	CASNNRVTDTQYF	TGTGCCAGTAATAACAGGGTCACAGATACGCAGTATTTT
TRBV27	TRBD1	TRBJ1-2	-	17	CASSRAGQGGFNYGYTF	TGTGCCAGCAGCCGAGCGGGACAGGGAGGATTTAACTATGGCTACACCTTC
TRBV27	-	TRBJ2-7	-	14	CASSLNRLQGEQYF	TGTGCCAGCAGTTTAAACAGACTTCAGGGCGAGCAGTACTTC
TRBV27	TRBD1	TRBJ1-1	few	16	CASSLPNGQGYTEAFF	TGTGCCAGCAGTTTGCCGAATGGACAGGGATACACTGAAGCTTTCTTT
TRBV5-1	-	TRBJ2-1	-	11	CASSHSGEQFF	TGCGCCAGCAGCCACAGCGGGGAGCAGTTCTTC